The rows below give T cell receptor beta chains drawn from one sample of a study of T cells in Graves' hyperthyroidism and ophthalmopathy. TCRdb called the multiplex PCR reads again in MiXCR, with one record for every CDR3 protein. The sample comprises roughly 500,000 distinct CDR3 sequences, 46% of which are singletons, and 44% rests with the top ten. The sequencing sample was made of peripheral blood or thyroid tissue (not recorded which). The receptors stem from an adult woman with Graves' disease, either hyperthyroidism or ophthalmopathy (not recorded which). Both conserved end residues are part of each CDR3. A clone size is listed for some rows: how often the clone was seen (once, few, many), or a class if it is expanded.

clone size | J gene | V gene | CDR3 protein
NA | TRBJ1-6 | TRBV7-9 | CASSRITGANSPLHF
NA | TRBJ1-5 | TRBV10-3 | CAISESGKPNQPQHF
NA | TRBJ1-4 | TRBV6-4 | CASRDTRAEKLFF
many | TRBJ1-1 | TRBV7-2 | CASSLKVTMNTEAFF
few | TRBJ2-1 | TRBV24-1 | CATSDTSGGRDNEQFF
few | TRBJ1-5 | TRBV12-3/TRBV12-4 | CASSHSHQPQHF
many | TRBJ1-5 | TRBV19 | CASSRATGQPQHF
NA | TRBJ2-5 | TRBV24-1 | CATREGSQETQYF
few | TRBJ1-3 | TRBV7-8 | CASSSRRLVPSGNTIYF
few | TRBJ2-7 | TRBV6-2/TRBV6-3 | CASKKAGGSEQYF
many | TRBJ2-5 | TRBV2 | CASSPRTGQETQYF
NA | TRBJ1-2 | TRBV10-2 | CASSYGSAEGLGYTF
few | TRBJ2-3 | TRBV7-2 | CASSLVRGYTDTQYF
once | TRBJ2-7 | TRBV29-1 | CSARAVGGTVYEQYF
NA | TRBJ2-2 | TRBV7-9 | CASSTQGATGELFF
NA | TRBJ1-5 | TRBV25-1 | CASSLGTDGGQPQHF
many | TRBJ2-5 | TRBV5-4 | CASSFGTGGETQYF
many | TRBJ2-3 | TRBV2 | CASPGPGGGTDTQYF
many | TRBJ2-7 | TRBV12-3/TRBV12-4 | CASSFEAGVYYEQYF
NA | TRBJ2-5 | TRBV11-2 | CASSLVRGLAGAGIETQYF
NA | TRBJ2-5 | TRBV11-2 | CASSLGLAGAQETQYF
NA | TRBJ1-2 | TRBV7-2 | CASSLDIRTNYGYTF
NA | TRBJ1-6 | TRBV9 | CASSAEGLLSPLHF
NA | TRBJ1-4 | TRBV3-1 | CASSPGQAGNEKLFF
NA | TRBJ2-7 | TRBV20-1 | CSAQDPSPYEQYF
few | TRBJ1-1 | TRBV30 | CAWSPGNTEAFF
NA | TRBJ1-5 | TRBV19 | CASSANLNQPQHF
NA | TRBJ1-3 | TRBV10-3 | CATEGQVSGNTIYF
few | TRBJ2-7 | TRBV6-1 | CASSVGASHEQYF
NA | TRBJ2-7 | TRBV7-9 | CASSRKPRIRYTYEQYF
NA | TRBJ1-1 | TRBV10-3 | CAISKDGQTWAFF
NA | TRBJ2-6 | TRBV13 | CASSLSFSRANVLTF
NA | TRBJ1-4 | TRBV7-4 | CASSPRGSEKLFF
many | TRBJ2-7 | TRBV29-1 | CSVLGQGSEQYF
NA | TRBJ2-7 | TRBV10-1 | CASRAQGTYEQYF
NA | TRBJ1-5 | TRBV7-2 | CASSLGGGPNQPQHF
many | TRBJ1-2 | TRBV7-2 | CASSFGRASGYTF
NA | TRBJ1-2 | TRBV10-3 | CAISDRGPKTHF
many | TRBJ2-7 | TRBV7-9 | CASRRDNSYEQYF
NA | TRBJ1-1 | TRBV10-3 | CASSYRGPGTEAFF
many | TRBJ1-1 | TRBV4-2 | CASSHFIKTPKNTEAFF
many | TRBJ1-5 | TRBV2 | CASSGNRGSSQPQHF
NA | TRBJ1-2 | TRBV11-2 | CASSFGANYGYTF
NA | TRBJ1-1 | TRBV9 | CASSVVGSRILNTAAFF
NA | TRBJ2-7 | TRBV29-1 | CSLGTGWHEQYF
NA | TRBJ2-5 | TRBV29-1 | CSVVVSQETRYF
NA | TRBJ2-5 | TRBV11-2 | CAGSFRLEETQYF
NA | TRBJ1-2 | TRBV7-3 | CASSSMGGTGYGYTF
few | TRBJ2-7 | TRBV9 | CASKGGRSIHEQYF
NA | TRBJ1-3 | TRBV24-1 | CATSDLHFGPETIYF
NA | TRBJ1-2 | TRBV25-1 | CASPGGISPYGYTF
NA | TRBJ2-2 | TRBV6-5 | CASRRNQELFF
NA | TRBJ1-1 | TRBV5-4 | CASSLAERNTEAFF